Below are 6 T cell receptor beta chains sequenced from a single sample in a study of cytomegalovirus exposure and HLA in healthy donors. Repertoires were generated with immunoSEQ multiplex PCR, while TCRdb's copy carries only in-frame clones and drops some. This table holds approximately 60,000 clones, just over 90% found once. Sequencing was carried out using PBMCs. The receptors originated from a woman aged 18-35 years in good health and CMV-seronegative.

The chain carries TRBV7-6 and TRBJ1-4; D not certain. From germline, CDR1 is SGHVS and CDR2 FNYEAQ. The CDR3 is 16 amino acids. The ends were cut back, 0 bases at V and 0 bases at J, with 8 bases in the middle. The CDR3 here is CASSLAVQSTNEKLFF. For the CDR3, the DNA is TGTGCCAGCAGCTTAGCAGTACAGTCAACTAATGAAAAACTGTTTTTT.

This clone was observed a few times. The genes are TRBV6-5 and TRBJ2-3; tentative D call: TRBD1 (5 bases). V lost 7 bases to trimming and J lost 6 bases, with 17 bases between them. In germline, CDR1 is MNHEY, CDR2 SVGAGI. This CDR3 spans 14 amino acids. The CDR3 sequence is CASTLASGHDTQYF. In DNA, the CDR3 is TGTGCCAGCACTCTCGCTTCAGGGCACGATACGCAGTATTTT.

J is TRBJ2-5 and V is TRBV10-3; D is undetermined. Germline assignment: CDR1 ENHRY and CDR2 SYGVKD. The CDR3 contains 14 residues. Trimming took 11 bases from V and 2 from J, leaving 18 bases between them. CDR3 nucleotide sequence: TGTGCCTCCCAAGCTTCACTAACTCAAGAGACCCAGTACTTC. Amino acids: CASQASLTQETQYF.

V gene TRBV7-8 combines with J gene TRBJ1-1; 7 bases line up with TRBD1. Per germline, CDR1 SGHVS and CDR2 FQNEAQ. The CDR3 loop spans 15 amino acids. J gave up 1 base and V 5 bases, and 7 bases lay outside the gene matches. CDR3 DNA sequence: TGTGCCAGCAGCGTGAGACAGGGCACGAACACTGAAGCTTTCTTT. The encoded protein is CASSVRQGTNTEAFF.

The chain joins TRBV7-9 to TRBJ2-1, with 12 nucleotides matching TRBD2. The V gene end was trimmed by 5 bases and the J gene end by 8 bases; junction bases not matched to a gene: 10. The germline V gene encodes CDR1 SEHNR and CDR2 FQNEAQ (reference sequence). This CDR3 has 16 amino acids. The CDR3 reads CASSTPGLAGADEQFF. The DNA for the CDR3 is TGTGCCAGCAGCACCCCGGGACTAGCGGGTGCCGATGAGCAGTTCTTC.

V usage is TRBV28 and J usage is TRBJ1-2; D is perhaps TRBD1 (5 bases). CDR3 length equals 11 residues. Trimming removed 3 bases from V and 11 bases from J, with 10 bases in between. Germline V gives CDR1 MDHEN, CDR2 SYDVKM. The CDR3 coding sequence is TGTGCCAGCAGTTTTAAGGGGCCGTACACCTTC. Protein: CASSFKGPYTF.